The rows below give T cell receptor beta chains drawn from one sample of a study of early T cells in non-severe SARS-CoV-2 infection. One entry per CDR3 protein results from TCRdb running MiXCR on the 5' RACE reads. The sample holds roughly 45,000 distinct CDR3 sequences, around 11% seen once. Sequencing input: whole blood. All receptors derive from an adult who was a healthcare worker with PCR-confirmed SARS-CoV-2 infection or an uninfected control (not recorded which). The CDR3 runs from the conserved cysteine through the conserved F or W. D genes are given only for firm matches. The size of a clone is reported for some rows only, either as once, few or many, or as a class for expanded clones.

abundance | j_gene | d_gene | v_gene | CDR3nt | CDR3aa
few | TRBJ2-2 | TRBD2 | TRBV2 | TGTGCCAGCAGTGAAGGGGGCGGGAGGCCACTTACCGGGGAGCTGTTTTTT | CASSEGGGRPLTGELFF
many | TRBJ2-1 | . | TRBV24-1 | TGTGCCACCAGTGAGGACAGCTTCTCCTACAATGAGCAGTTCTTC | CATSEDSFSYNEQFF
. | TRBJ2-5 | TRBD2 | TRBV24-1 | TGTGCCACCAGTGACCAGCGGGGGGGCCAAGAGACCCAGTACTTC | CATSDQRGGQETQYF
few | TRBJ1-4 | TRBD1 | TRBV28 | TGTGCCAACAGTTTACAAATCACAGGGGGCCTTCGGGAAAAACTGTTTTTT | CANSLQITGGLREKLFF
many | TRBJ2-3 | TRBD1 | TRBV11-2 | TGTGCCAGCAGCCGCGGACAGGCCTTCACAGATACGCAGTATTTT | CASSRGQAFTDTQYF
. | TRBJ2-2 | . | TRBV11-2 | TGTGCCAGCAGCTTAAGGCTAGCGATAACCGGGGAGCTGTTTTTT | CASSLRLAITGELFF
few | TRBJ1-5 | . | TRBV20-1 | TGCAGTGCTAGAGACAGCAATCAGCCCCAGCATTTT | CSARDSNQPQHF
. | TRBJ2-2 | . | TRBV6-1 | TGTGCCAGCACCCCGAAGACAGTACCCGGGGAGCTGTTTTTT | CASTPKTVPGELFF
many | TRBJ2-7 | TRBD2 | TRBV7-9 | TGTGCCAGCAGCCCCCCCGGGACTAGCGGACGAGAGCAGTACTTC | CASSPPGTSGREQYF
many | TRBJ1-6 | . | TRBV18 | TGTGCCAGCTCACCAGGGGGCTCCTATAATTCACCCCTCCACTTT | CASSPGGSYNSPLHF
many | TRBJ2-1 | . | TRBV19 | TGTGCCAGTAGTATTTCCCCGGATCCCAATGAGCAGTTCTTC | CASSISPDPNEQFF
. | TRBJ1-5 | . | TRBV12-3/TRBV12-4 | TGTGCCAGCAGCCCGCAGAATGGCAATCAGCCCCAGCATTTT | CASSPQNGNQPQHF
. | TRBJ2-1 | TRBD2 | TRBV11-3 | TGTGCCAGCAGCTTAGTTCTAGCGGGAGAGGAGGAGCAGTTCTTC | CASSLVLAGEEEQFF
. | TRBJ1-1 | TRBD1 | TRBV7-6 | TGTGCCAGCAGCTCAGCAGGACAGGGAGTCACTGAAGCTTTCTTT | CASSSAGQGVTEAFF
. | TRBJ2-7 | . | TRBV3-1 | TGTGCCAGCAGCCAAGATCAGGGGACCACCTACGAGCAGTACTTC | CASSQDQGTTYEQYF
. | TRBJ2-7 | TRBD2 | TRBV9 | TGTGCCAGCAGCGTAGTTGCGGGGGCCTACGAGCAGTACTTC | CASSVVAGAYEQYF
. | TRBJ2-2 | . | TRBV7-2 | TGTGCCAGCAGCCTGGCTTGGGTGAACACCGGGGAGCTGTTTTTT | CASSLAWVNTGELFF